Following are 5 T cell receptor beta chains from one sample sequenced in a study of T cell changes during pregnancy in multiple sclerosis. Profiling relied on immunoSEQ multiplex PCR, and the TCRdb table lists in-frame clones only, not all of them. The profile shows some 42,000 clones, about 90% of them singletons. The specimen was CD4+ T cells from peripheral blood mononuclear cells, collected after pregnancy. The receptors originated from a female donor with multiple sclerosis, enrolled in a pregnancy study.

V usage is TRBV2 and J usage is TRBJ1-1, with a tentative D call TRBD1 (5 bases). Trimming shortened V by 6 bases and J by 7 bases, and 18 bases separated the two germline ends. Germline CDR1 SNHLY, CDR2 FYNNEI. This CDR3 is 14 amino acids long. This CDR3 is CASRDIRRQNEAFF. The DNA of the CDR3 is TGTGCCAGCAGAGACATACGAAGACAGAATGAAGCTTTCTTT. The full variable domain, rest sourced from reference TRBV2 and TRBJ1-1, is EPEVTQTPSHQVTQMGQEVILRCVPISNHLYFYWYRQILGQKVEFLVSFYNNEISEKSEIFDDQFSVERPDGSNFTLKIRSTKLEDSAMYFCASRDIRRQNEAFFGQGTRLTVV.

V and J are TRBV7-2 and TRBJ2-7; TRBD2 aligns across 10 bases. Unmatched junction bases numbered 11, after V lost 1 base and J lost 5 bases. The CDR3 consists of 17 residues. Germline assignment: CDR1 SGHTA and CDR2 FQGNSA. The chain's CDR3 is CASSLDESGGVPDEQYF. The DNA for the CDR3 is TGTGCCAGCAGCTTAGATGAGAGCGGGGGGGTCCCCGACGAGCAGTACTTC.

V is TRBV7-8 and J is TRBJ1-2; no clear D. CDR1 is SGHVS and CDR2 is FQNEAQ in the germline V gene. The V end was cut by 0 bases, the J end by 3 bases, with 5 bases between. This CDR3 has 13 residues. This chain's CDR3 is CASSLARYYGYTF. In DNA form, the CDR3 reads TGTGCCAGCAGCTTAGCCCGGTACTATGGCTACACCTTC. Full variable domain (remainder filled in from reference TRBV7-8 and TRBJ1-2): GAGVSQSPRYKVAKRGQDVALRCDPISGHVSLFWYQQALGQGPEFLTYFQNEAQLDKSGLPSDRFFAERPEGSVSTLKIQRTQQEDSAVYLCASSLARYYGYTFGSGTRLTVV.

This rearrangement joins TRBV6-1 to TRBJ2-7; perhaps TRBD1 as D (5 bases). Germline CDR1 reads MNHNS; CDR2 reads SASEGT. Trimming took off 1 base at V and 6 bases at J, with 7 bases between the two ends. This CDR3 contains 12 residues. CDR3 loop: CASSEGGGEQYF. The CDR3 nucleotides read TGTGCCAGCAGTGAAGGGGGCGGCGAGCAGTACTTC.

The rearrangement links TRBV2 to TRBJ2-4; TRBD1 matches at 7 bases. Germline CDR1 and CDR2: SNHLY and FYNNEI. V trimming: 2 bases; J trimming: 3 bases; junction bases outside the gene matches: 7. CDR3 size: 16 residues. This chain's CDR3 is CASSEMRGHGKNIQYF. Here the CDR3 DNA reads TGTGCCAGCAGTGAAATGAGGGGGCATGGCAAAAACATTCAGTACTTC.